This record looks at one TCR beta chain sequence and its context. Antigen unknown. This specimen comes from a study of OX40 agonist ivuxolimab in advanced cancers. On the study more broadly: A partial response was reached by three patients: one with hepatocellular carcinoma and two with cutaneous melanoma.

Study outcomes and limitations: On average, a greater number of expanded clones characterised CD8+ T cells relative to CD4+. Clonal expansion among partial responders at 0.1-3.0 mg/kg ranked near the lowest.

The germline V gene has CDR1 MNHEY and CDR2 SVGAGI. This CDR3 is 13 amino acids long. Trimming removed 6 bases from V and 5 bases from J; junction bases left unmatched: 3. TCRdb's table, derived via immunoSEQ multiplex PCR, lists solely in-frame clones and lacks some. This sample has tens of thousands of clones, with 87% found just once. The TCR originated in an adult with an advanced solid tumor such as melanoma, head and neck, liver or kidney cancer. The V and J genes are TRBV6-5 and TRBJ2-1; 8 bases line up with TRBD1. The input for sequencing was CD4+ or CD8+ T cells sorted from blood, taken in a trial of the OX40 agonist ivuxolimab. The CDR3 protein is CASRETGDNEQFF. DNA of the CDR3: TGTGCCAGCAGGGAGACAGGGGACAATGAGCAGTTCTTC.